The sequence of this TCR beta chain was determined in a study of blood T cell repertoires in COVID-19. The assay was immunoSEQ multiplex PCR, and TCRdb's table has in-frame clones only and misses some. The sample lists 250,000 or so clones, roughly 84% occurring once. This CDR3 is built from 14 residues. CDR1 and CDR2 from the germline V gene are LGHNT and FRNRAP. The ends were cut back, 7 bases at V and 2 bases at J, with 15 bases in the middle. The TCR was taken from a middle-aged woman who had recovered from COVID-19. Source material: peripheral blood. The chain joins TRBV12-5 to TRBJ2-7; possible D gene TRBD2, 5 bases. The CDR3: CASAREGKAYEQYF. Written as DNA, the CDR3 is TGTGCTAGTGCCCGTGAGGGAAAGGCCTACGAGCAGTACTTC.